Following are 13 T cell receptor beta chains from one sample sequenced in a study of cytomegalovirus exposure and HLA in healthy donors. PCR employed 60 Vbeta and 13 Jbeta primers. The protocol was immunoSEQ multiplex PCR, while the TCRdb copy is restricted to in-frame clones and leaves out a portion. This table has roughly 140,000 clones, about three quarters appearing once. Sequencing was performed on PBMCs. Source of these receptors: a man aged 40-49 years in good health and CMV-seropositive.

The chain has TRBV6-5 and TRBJ2-5; perhaps TRBD2 as D (6 bases). Germline V gives CDR1 MNHEY, CDR2 SVGAGI. The V and J ends lost 6 bases and 3 bases respectively, with 14 bases between them. The CDR3 runs to 14 residues. CDR3 coding DNA: TGTGCCAGCAGACGGGGCGGGGAGGAAGAGACCCAGTACTTC. Its protein is CASRRGGEEETQYF.

This rearrangement joins TRBV5-6 to TRBJ2-7; no clear D gene. Trimming removed 2 bases at V and 6 bases at J, with 9 bases between. The CDR3 is made up of 12 amino acids. CDR1 is SGHDT and CDR2 is YYEEEE in the germline V gene. CDR3: CASSLIGSEQYF. The DNA of the CDR3 is TGTGCCAGCAGCTTAATTGGCTCCGAGCAGTACTTC.

V gene TRBV6-5 combines with J gene TRBJ1-2; D gene unclear. V gave up 0 bases and J gave up 6 bases, with 11 bases separating them. This CDR3 comprises 14 residues. The germline V gene has CDR1 MNHEY and CDR2 SVGAGI. This CDR3 reads CASSYSIWGDGYTF. CDR3 nucleotide sequence: TGTGCCAGCAGTTACTCGATTTGGGGAGATGGCTACACCTTC.

This clone appeared a few times. This chain links TRBV4-1 with TRBJ2-2; 7 positions agree with TRBD2. Germline V gives CDR1 MGHRA, CDR2 YSYEKL. V shed 6 bases and J 5 bases; nucleotides not matched to a gene: 12. CDR3 length: 16 residues. The CDR3 nucleotides read TGCGCCAGCAGTCTAGCGGAGTCGCGAACGACCGGGGAGCTGTTTTTT. Amino acid sequence: CASSLAESRTTGELFF.

V gene TRBV27 combines with J gene TRBJ2-7, with a weak D call TRBD1 (6 bases). The CDR3 consists of 14 residues. In germline, CDR1 is MNHEY, CDR2 SMNVEV (reference sequence). V was cut by 1 base and J by 2 bases, with 9 bases left in between. The CDR3, as DNA: TGTGCCAGCAGTTTATTGGACAGAGCCTACGAGCAGTACTTC. Protein product: CASSLLDRAYEQYF.

The gene calls are TRBV6-5 and TRBJ1-1, with TRBD1 as a possible D gene (5 bases). The CDR3 consists of 12 residues. Germline loops: CDR1 MNHEY, CDR2 SVGAGI. Between the trimmed V and J ends, which lost 5 bases and 11 bases, there was a span of 15 bases. The chain's CDR3 is CASSQAGGEAFF. CDR3 sequence (DNA): TGTGCCAGCAGTCAAGCCGGGGGGGAGGCTTTCTTT.

This chain connects TRBV4-2 to TRBJ1-5; 7 nucleotides line up with TRBD1. The CDR3 contains 16 residues. The V and J ends lost 2 bases and 4 bases, in that order; junction bases with no gene match: 8. Germline values: CDR1 LGHNA, CDR2 YNFKEQ. CDR3 region: CASSQNRGGVNQPQHF. The CDR3 bases are TGTGCCAGCAGCCAAAACAGGGGAGGCGTTAATCAGCCCCAGCATTTT.

This sequence joins TRBV2 and TRBJ2-7; TRBD1 might be the D (6 bases). The CDR3 length is 12 residues. The germline V gene has CDR1 SNHLY and CDR2 FYNNEI. V was pared by 7 bases and J by 3 bases, with 10 bases between. The CDR3 here is CASIGTNYEQYF. DNA for the CDR3: TGTGCCAGCATCGGGACAAACTACGAGCAGTACTTC.

The chain employs TRBV19 and TRBJ2-5, with TRBD1 matching 9 bases. Germline V gene data show CDR1 as LNHDA and CDR2 as SQIVND (reference sequence). The CDR3 totals 14 residues. The CDR3 loop is CASKGGQGTETQYF. The CDR3 DNA reads as TGTGCTTCTAAAGGGGGACAGGGTACGGAGACCCAGTACTTC.

The chain links TRBV7-2 to TRBJ1-1; 9 bases agree with TRBD1. CDR3 length: 16 residues. CDR1 is SGHTA, CDR2 FQGNSA, per germline. With V trimmed by 2 bases and J by 5 bases, 9 bases remained unmatched. CDR3 in amino acids: CASSLTLGQGRTEAFF. The CDR3 DNA sequence: TGTGCCAGCAGCTTAACCCTCGGACAGGGGAGAACTGAAGCTTTCTTT.

The J gene is TRBJ2-1, the V gene TRBV5-4, with 10 positions matching TRBD2. J was trimmed by 4 bases and V by 0 bases; bases with no gene match: 4. Germline CDR1 and CDR2: SGHNT and YYREEE (reference sequence). The CDR3 sequence is 16 residues long. CDR3 sequence: CASSLGSSGGYNEQFF. The CDR3 DNA reads as TGTGCCAGCAGCTTGGGGAGTAGCGGGGGGTACAATGAGCAGTTCTTC. Looking up the rest from reference TRBV5-4 and TRBJ2-1 gives the full variable domain: ETGVTQSPTHLIKTRGQQVTLRCSSQSGHNTVSWYQQALGQGPQFIFQYYREEENGRGNFPPRFSGLQFPNYSSELNVNALELDDSALYLCASSLGSSGGYNEQFFGPGTRLTVL.

CDR3 sequence reads: CASSQEDPSGGHNEQFF. The CDR3 DNA reads TGCGCCAGCAGCCAAGAAGACCCCAGCGGGGGGCACAATGAGCAGTTCTTC. This chain joins TRBV4-3 and TRBJ2-1; 9 positions agree with TRBD2. The CDR3 is made up of 17 amino acids. V shed 0 bases, J shed 5 bases, and the junction held 8 bases outside the gene matches. Looked up from germline, CDR1 is LGHNA and CDR2 is YSLEER.

The gene calls are TRBV6-5 and TRBJ2-2; tentatively, D is TRBD1 (6 bases). The CDR3 is 14 amino acids. V was shortened by 5 bases and J by 2 bases, with 9 bases between the two germline ends. CDR1 is MNHEY, CDR2 SVGAGI, per germline. This chain's CDR3 is CASSKDSNTGELFF. In DNA form, the CDR3 reads TGTGCCAGCAGTAAGGACAGTAACACCGGGGAGCTGTTTTTT.